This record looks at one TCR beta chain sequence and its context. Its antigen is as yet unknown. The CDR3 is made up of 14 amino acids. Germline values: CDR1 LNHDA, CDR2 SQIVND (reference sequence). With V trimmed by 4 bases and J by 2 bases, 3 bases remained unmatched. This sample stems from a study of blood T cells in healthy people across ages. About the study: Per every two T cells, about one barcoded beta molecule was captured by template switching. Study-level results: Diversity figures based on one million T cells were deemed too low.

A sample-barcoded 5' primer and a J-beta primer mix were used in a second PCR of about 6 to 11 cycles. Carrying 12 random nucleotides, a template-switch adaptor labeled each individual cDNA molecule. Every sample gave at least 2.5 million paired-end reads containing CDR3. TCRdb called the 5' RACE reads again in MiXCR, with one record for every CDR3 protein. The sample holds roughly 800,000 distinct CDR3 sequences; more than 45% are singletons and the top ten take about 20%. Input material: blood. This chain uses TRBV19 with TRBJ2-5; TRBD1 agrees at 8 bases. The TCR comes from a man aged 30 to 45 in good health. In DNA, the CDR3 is TGTGCCAGTAGTAGGGACAGGATACAAGAGACCCAGTACTTC. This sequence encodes CASSRDRIQETQYF.